A single sample is the source of the 31 T cell receptor beta chains below, sequenced in a study of cytomegalovirus exposure and HLA in healthy donors. Vbeta (60) and Jbeta (13) primers were used in the PCR. Some clones are missing from TCRdb's copy, which holds only in-frame ones; the method was immunoSEQ multiplex PCR. The table lists 150,000 to 200,000 clones, approximately 79% of them singletons, with roughly an eighth in the top ten. Sequenced material: PBMCs. Receptors were obtained from a man over 45 in good health and CMV-seropositive.

This clone was seen once. V gene TRBV10-1 combines with J gene TRBJ1-1; TRBD1 might be the D (6 bases). V shed 6 bases and J shed 1 base, with 12 bases lying between them. Per germline, CDR1 WNHNN and CDR2 SYGVQD (reference sequence). There are 14 residues in the CDR3. The DNA of the CDR3 is TGCGCCAGCAGCAGCGACAGGAGGAACACTGAAGCTTTCTTT. Its translation is CASSSDRRNTEAFF.

The CDR3 is CASMDSYNSPLHF. CDR3 coding DNA: TGTGCCAGCATGGACAGCTATAATTCACCCCTCCACTTT. The V and J genes are TRBV2 and TRBJ1-6, with D tentatively TRBD1 (6 bases). CDR1 is SNHLY and CDR2 is FYNNEI in the germline V gene. The length of the CDR3 is 13 residues. Trimming left V 7 bases short and J 3 bases short, with 7 bases between.

The rearrangement uses TRBV7-9 and TRBJ2-6; 11 bases are a match to TRBD1. This CDR3 contains 19 residues. The junction had 9 bases not matched to a gene; V was cut back by 5 bases and J by 0 bases. Germline CDR1 is SEHNR and CDR2 is FQNEAQ (reference sequence). The CDR3 coding sequence is TGTGCCAGCAGCGCGCCTCGGGACAGGGGGATCTCTGGGGCCAACGTCCTGACTTTC. Residues: CASSAPRDRGISGANVLTF.

The chain couples TRBV2 to TRBJ2-5; weak D call: TRBD2 (7 bases). Germline V gives CDR1 SNHLY, CDR2 FYNNEI. V dropped 6 bases and J dropped 11 bases, with 16 bases sitting between them. The CDR3 has 12 amino acids. CDR3 amino acids: CASSSGAREQYF. The DNA of the CDR3 is TGTGCCAGCAGCTCAGGGGCGCGGGAGCAGTACTTC.

V gene TRBV4-1 combines with J gene TRBJ2-1; 7 bases match TRBD2. The germline CDR1 and CDR2 sequences are MGHRA and YSYEKL. The CDR3 has 16 amino acids. With 3 bases clipped from V and 4 bases from J, the junction kept 9 bases outside the gene matches. As DNA, the CDR3 is TGCGCCAGCAGCCAGTCAGAGCGGGGTTTATACAATGAGCAGTTCTTC. Amino acids: CASSQSERGLYNEQFF.

The chain uses TRBV7-2 and TRBJ2-5, with D perhaps TRBD2 (6 bases). Germline assignment: CDR1 SGHTA and CDR2 FQGNSA. The length of the CDR3 is 12 residues. The ends were cut back, 5 bases at V and 11 bases at J, with 15 bases in the middle. This chain's CDR3 is CASSGAWGEQYF. CDR3 bases: TGTGCCAGCAGCGGAGCCTGGGGGGAGCAGTACTTC.

V and J are TRBV4-3 and TRBJ1-1; 8 nucleotides line up with TRBD1. The CDR3 is 15 residues long. The trim removed 3 bases at V and 1 base at J, leaving 4 bases unmatched. CDR1 is LGHNA, CDR2 YSLEER, per germline. CDR3 DNA sequence: TGCGCCAGCAGCCACGCGGACAGGGAGAACACTGAAGCTTTCTTT. Protein: CASSHADRENTEAFF.

This clone has a single count. The J gene is TRBJ2-1, the V gene TRBV2, with TRBD1 matching 11 bases. V dropped 7 bases and J dropped 7; count of bases not matched to a gene: 6. CDR1 is SNHLY and CDR2 is FYNNEI in the germline V gene. The CDR3 has 14 residues. CDR3 region: CASKAGTGGNEQFF. The DNA of the CDR3 is TGTGCCAGCAAAGCCGGGACAGGGGGGAATGAGCAGTTCTTC.

The chain combines TRBV18 with TRBJ1-3, with 7 positions matching TRBD1. CDR3 length equals 16 residues. Looked up from germline, CDR1 is KGHSH and CDR2 is LQKENI. V lost 6 bases, J lost 2 bases, and 10 bases stayed unmatched. The CDR3 is CASSPPNRGPGNTIYF. The CDR3 DNA sequence: TGTGCCAGCTCGCCCCCTAACAGGGGACCTGGAAACACCATATATTTT.

V and J are TRBV21-1 and TRBJ1-6; no check of the table's D call, TRBD1, against the DNA was made. TRBV21-1 is given as a pseudogene. There are 16 residues in the CDR3. The CDR3: CASSTGDRGQRSPLHF. The CDR3 DNA reads as TGTGCCAGCAGCACCGGGGACAGGGGGCAGCGGTCACCCCTCCACTTT.

This chain joins TRBV25-1 and TRBJ2-7; D perhaps matches TRBD2 (5 bases). Trimming pared 6 bases from V and 1 base from J, leaving 13 bases between. Germline values: CDR1 MGHDK, CDR2 SYGVNS. CDR3 length: 14 residues. The CDR3 nucleotides are TGTGCCAGCAGGTCTAGTATAGCGTCCTACGAGCAGTACGTC. It encodes CASRSSIASYEQYV.

The chain recombines TRBV28 with TRBJ2-3; TRBD2 aligns across 9 bases. Germline CDR1 and CDR2: MDHEN and SYDVKM. J lost 0 bases, V lost 2 bases, and 6 bases had no gene match. This CDR3 contains 17 residues. Here the CDR3 reads CASSLDPSGDSTDTQYF. DNA of the CDR3: TGTGCCAGCAGTTTAGACCCTAGCGGGGATAGCACAGATACGCAGTATTTT.

This chain joins TRBV10-2 and TRBJ1-6; 11 positions agree with TRBD1. Germline V CDR1 and CDR2: WSHSY, SAAADI. CDR3 length: 16 residues. The V gene end was trimmed by 5 bases and the J gene end by 7 bases; junction bases not matched to a gene: 7. CDR3 amino acids: CASSYTWTGGNSPLHF. The CDR3 DNA reads as TGCGCCAGCAGTTACACGTGGACAGGGGGCAATTCACCCCTCCACTTT.

A single count supports this clone. This chain connects TRBV2 to TRBJ1-6; D gene ambiguous. The CDR3 extends over 13 amino acids. CDR1 is SNHLY and CDR2 is FYNNEI in the germline V gene. The V end was cut by 11 bases, the J end by 7 bases, with 15 bases between. In DNA, the CDR3 is TGTGCCCAGCGGGCACCCCGGAATTCACCCCTCCACTTT. It is translated as CAQRAPRNSPLHF.

The V and J genes are TRBV5-1 and TRBJ1-6, with 8 bases identical to TRBD1. From germline, CDR1 is SGHRS and CDR2 YFSETQ. V was pared by 4 bases and J by 6 bases, with 0 bases of the junction left unmatched. The CDR3 is 13 amino acids. The CDR3 DNA sequence: TGCGCCAGCAGCGGACAGGGTAATTCACCCCTCCACTTT. Its protein is CASSGQGNSPLHF.

The rearrangement joins TRBV21-1 to TRBJ2-5; the tabulated D call, TRBD1, remains unverified against the DNA. TRBV21-1 is noted as a pseudogene. CDR3 length: 13 amino acids. The CDR3 region has the DNA TGTGCCAGCAGCGACAGACCGCAAGAGACCCAGTACTTC. It encodes CASSDRPQETQYF.

The V and J genes are TRBV28 and TRBJ2-5, with 7 bases fitting TRBD1. Germline loops: CDR1 MDHEN, CDR2 SYDVKM. The V gene end was trimmed by 6 bases and the J gene end by 5 bases; junction bases not matched to a gene: 12. The CDR3 has 15 residues. In DNA, the CDR3 is TGTGCCAGCAGCACCACAGGGGTGGCTCGGGAGACCCAGTACTTC. The encoded protein is CASSTTGVARETQYF. Looking up the rest from reference TRBV28 and TRBJ2-5 gives the full variable domain: DVKVTQSSRYLVKRTGEKVFLECVQDMDHENMFWYRQDPGLGLRLIYFSYDVKMKEKGDIPEGYSVSREKKERFSLILESASTNQTSMYLCASSTTGVARETQYFGPGTRLLVL.

The CDR3 DNA sequence: TGCAGCGTGGGACACTTTTTGGGCTATGGCTACACCTTC. Translating it yields CSVGHFLGYGYTF. V and J are TRBV29-1 and TRBJ1-2; maybe TRBD1 (6 bases). Trimming removed 6 bases from V and 4 bases from J, with 15 bases in between. Germline-derived CDR1 and CDR2 are SQVTM and ANQGSEA. The CDR3 loop spans 13 amino acids. Full variable domain (missing parts from reference TRBV29-1 and TRBJ1-2): SAVISQKPSRDICQRGTSLTIQCQVDSQVTMMFWYRQQPGQSLTLIATANQGSEATYESGFVIDKFPISRPNLTFSTLTVSNMSPEDSSIYLCSVGHFLGYGYTFGSGTRLTVV.

V usage is TRBV9 and J usage is TRBJ1-1, with 8 bases identical to TRBD1. With 3 bases clipped from V and 8 bases from J, the junction kept 3 bases outside the gene matches. The CDR3 loop spans 12 amino acids. From germline, CDR1 is SGDLS and CDR2 YYNGEE. The DNA for the CDR3 is TGTGCCAGCAGCGCCTGGGACAGGGAAGCTTTCTTT. Its translation is CASSAWDREAFF.

V is TRBV5-4 and J is TRBJ2-7, with D possibly being TRBD1 (6 bases). The CDR3 consists of 14 residues. Trimming took off 4 bases at V and 2 bases at J, with 13 bases between the two ends. Germline V gene sequence: CDR1 SGHNT, CDR2 YYREEE (reference sequence). CDR3: CASSRPDRTYEQYV. The DNA of the CDR3 is TGTGCCAGCAGCCGTCCTGACAGGACCTACGAGCAGTACGTC.

The rearrangement joins TRBV7-9 to TRBJ2-1, with D possibly matching TRBD2 (5 bases). The CDR3 runs to 14 residues. Deletions cut 8 bases from V and 5 bases from J, with 16 bases between. CDR1 SEHNR and CDR2 FQNEAQ come from the germline V gene (reference sequence). This CDR3 reads CASRKRGGDNEQFF. The CDR3 region has the DNA TGTGCCAGCCGGAAACGGGGTGGAGACAATGAGCAGTTCTTC.

The V and J genes are TRBV2 and TRBJ1-4, with TRBD1 identical over 8 bases. Germline V gene lookup returns CDR1 SNHLY and CDR2 FYNNEI. V was clipped by 7 bases and J by 5 bases; unmatched bases: 6. This CDR3 comprises 14 residues. The CDR3 loop is CASTGTGENEKLFF. CDR3 nucleotide sequence: TGTGCCAGCACCGGGACAGGAGAAAATGAAAAACTGTTTTTT.

This clone was seen a single time. CDR3 nucleotide sequence: TGTGCCAGCAGCCCCCGGGCGGAGGGGAGGGGGGGCAATCAGCCCCAGCATTTT. This sequence encodes CASSPRAEGRGGNQPQHF. V is TRBV5-5 and J is TRBJ1-5; D possibly corresponds to TRBD1 (6 bases). Trimming stripped 4 bases from V and 2 bases from J, with 22 bases between. The CDR3 is made up of 18 amino acids. Germline lookup yields CDR1 SGHKS and CDR2 YYEKEE (reference sequence).

The chain combines TRBV11-2 with TRBJ2-2, with D tentatively TRBD2 (5 bases). Germline V gene lookup returns CDR1 SGHAT and CDR2 FQNNGV. The V end lost 6 bases, the J end lost 4 bases, and 12 bases lay between the germline ends. The CDR3 covers 14 residues. The CDR3 protein is CASSWIGGTGELFF. CDR3 DNA: TGTGCCAGCAGTTGGATAGGAGGCACCGGGGAGCTGTTTTTT.

The J gene is TRBJ2-7, the V gene TRBV5-6, with 9 bases aligning to TRBD2. Germline lookup yields CDR1 SGHDT and CDR2 YYEEEE. This CDR3 contains 16 residues. With 0 bases clipped from V and 6 bases from J, the junction kept 10 bases outside the gene matches. As DNA, the CDR3 is TGTGCCAGCAGCTTGGAGTTTAGCGGGGGACCCCTCGAGCAGTACTTC. Its translation: CASSLEFSGGPLEQYF. The full variable domain, its missing parts supplied by reference TRBV5-6 and TRBJ2-7, is DAGVTQSPTHLIKTRGQQVTLRCSPKSGHDTVSWYQQALGQGPQFIFQYYEEEERQRGNFPDRFSGHQFPNYSSELNVNALLLGDSALYLCASSLEFSGGPLEQYFGPGTRLTVT.

V usage is TRBV28 and J usage is TRBJ2-5, with a possible D match to TRBD2 (6 bases). The CDR3 extends over 17 amino acids. Germline CDR1 MDHEN, CDR2 SYDVKM. CDR3: CASAPIRHRLGERAQYF. The CDR3 region has the DNA TGTGCGAGTGCCCCCATTCGACACAGACTAGGGGAGAGGGCCCAGTACTTC. Based on the CDR3 plus reference TRBV28 and TRBJ2-5, the full variable domain is DVKVTQSSRYLVKRTGEKVFLECVQDMDHENMFWYRQDPGLGLRLIYFSYDVKMKEKGDIPEGYSVSREKKERFSLILESASTNQTSMYLCASAPIRHRLGERAQYFGPGTRLLVL.

This chain uses TRBV29-1 with TRBJ1-1, with D possibly TRBD1 on 6 matching bases. The CDR3 contains 13 residues. Germline V gives CDR1 SQVTM, CDR2 ANQGSEA. The V end lost 8 bases, the J end lost 0 bases, and 13 bases lay between the germline ends. CDR3 residues: CSLETGLNTEAFF. The DNA of the CDR3 is TGCAGCCTCGAGACAGGCCTGAACACTGAAGCTTTCTTT.

V is TRBV5-4 and J is TRBJ1-1; D is unclear. In germline, CDR1 is SGHNT, CDR2 YYREEE (reference sequence). The CDR3 totals 14 residues. V shed 3 bases and J shed 1 base, with 10 bases lying between them. CDR3 sequence reads: CASSSLQPNTEAFF. The CDR3 nucleotides read TGTGCCAGCAGCTCGCTACAGCCGAACACTGAAGCTTTCTTT.

The chain has TRBV2 and TRBJ2-2; D might be TRBD2 (5 bases). The CDR3 runs 14 residues. Trimming removed 6 bases from V and 4 bases from J, with 12 bases in between. CDR1 and CDR2 (germline): SNHLY, FYNNEI. The CDR3 region has the DNA TGTGCCAGCAGGTCGCGGAGCGGCACCGGGGAGCTGTTTTTT. It is translated as CASRSRSGTGELFF.

The chain uses TRBV2 and TRBJ2-7; 8 bases are shared with TRBD2. Germline-derived CDR1 and CDR2 are SNHLY and FYNNEI. The length of the CDR3 is 13 residues. The V and J ends lost 4 bases and 7 bases, in that order; junction bases with no gene match: 6. The DNA of the CDR3 is TGTGCCAGCAGTGCGGAAGCGGGGGTTGAGCAGTACGTC. As protein: CASSAEAGVEQYV.

V usage is TRBV5-6 and J usage is TRBJ1-2, with 8 nucleotides matching TRBD1. V lost 3 bases and J lost 2; bases outside the gene matches: 3. The germline V gene has CDR1 SGHDT and CDR2 YYEEEE. This CDR3 is 14 amino acids long. CDR3 sequence: CASSSGQANYGYTF. The DNA for the CDR3 is TGTGCCAGCAGCTCGGGACAGGCAAACTATGGCTACACCTTC.